A single sample is the source of the 23 T cell receptor beta chains below, sequenced in a study of T cells after yellow fever vaccination. Each CDR3 protein is one row after TCRdb ran MiXCR on the 5' RACE reads. The data contain about 500,000 distinct CDR3 sequences, about 17% of them singletons. The sample here was PBMCs, taken 5 days after the first yellow fever vaccination. These receptors came from a man younger than 30 who received the YFV17D yellow fever vaccine.

The chain links TRBV11-1 to TRBJ1-1; D possibly corresponds to TRBD1 (6 bases). From germline, CDR1 is SGHAT and CDR2 FQDESV (reference sequence). V was clipped by 11 bases and J by 4 bases, with 8 bases between them. This CDR3 comprises 10 residues. DNA of the CDR3: TGTGCCTTCAGGGGCACTGAAGCTTTCTTT. It codes for CAFRGTEAFF. Full variable domain (outside the CDR3, taken from reference TRBV11-1 and TRBJ1-1): EAEVAQSPRYKITEKSQAVAFWCDPISGHATLYWYRQILGQGPELLVQFQDESVVDDSQLPKDRFSAERLKGVDSTLKIQPAELGDSAMYLCAFRGTEAFFGQGTRLTVV.

The chain uses TRBV20-1 and TRBJ2-3; 11 nucleotides match TRBD2. The CDR3 is 17 residues long. Trimming removed 0 bases from V and 1 base from J; junction bases left unmatched: 6. Looked up from germline, CDR1 is DFQATT and CDR2 is SNEGSKA (reference sequence). In nucleotides, the CDR3 is TGCAGTGCTAGAGATCCTTCGACTAGCGGGGGCACAGATACGCAGTATTTT. This codes for CSARDPSTSGGTDTQYF.

Ten or more counts support this clonotype. This sequence joins TRBV9 and TRBJ2-2; 13 bases align to TRBD2. The CDR3 is 16 residues long. The V gene's germline CDR1 is SGDLS and CDR2 YYNGEE. V shed 1 base and J 5 bases; nucleotides not matched to a gene: 2. This chain's CDR3 is CASSVWTSGGTGELFF. In nucleotides, the CDR3 is TGTGCCAGCAGCGTATGGACTAGCGGGGGTACCGGGGAGCTGTTTTTT.

This clonotype was seen a few times. The chain joins TRBV5-1 to TRBJ1-2; D may be TRBD1 (5 bases). The CDR3 is 15 residues long. V lost 4 bases and J 4 bases, leaving 17 bases between the germline ends. CDR1 is SGHRS, CDR2 YFSETQ, per germline. The CDR3 sequence is CASSLGDGDPYGYTF. Written as DNA, the CDR3 is TGCGCCAGCAGCCTGGGGGACGGAGATCCCTATGGCTACACCTTC.

Of note for this clonotype: One end of the junction varies from germline; a read error may be responsible. The chain recombines TRBV18 with TRBJ2-3, with D hard to call. Germline loops: CDR1 KGHSH, CDR2 LQKENI. The CDR3 contains 15 residues. The CDR3 region is CTSSLVTLRTDTQYF. The DNA for the CDR3 is TGTACCAGCTCACTGGTGACCCTACGCACAGATACGCAGTATTTT.

The table lists this clonotype with a few counts. V and J are TRBV6-1 and TRBJ1-2; 11 bases map to TRBD1. There are 14 residues in the CDR3. After removal of 7 bases from V and 8 bases from J, the junction contained 9 bases not matched to a gene. The germline V gene has CDR1 MNHNS and CDR2 SASEGT. CDR3 sequence: CASNPRDRGEGYTF. The CDR3 region has the DNA TGTGCCAGCAATCCTAGGGACAGGGGGGAAGGCTACACCTTC.

The rearrangement links TRBV20-1 to TRBJ2-7; 10 nucleotides match TRBD1. V lost 3 bases to trimming and J lost 2 bases; unmatched junction nucleotides: 7. The CDR3 has 15 amino acids. Germline loops: CDR1 DFQATT, CDR2 SNEGSKA (reference sequence). CDR3 coding DNA: TGCAGTGCTAGTCAGACAGGACAGGGGGCCTACGAGCAGTACTTC. Translation gives CSASQTGQGAYEQYF.

The rearrangement joins TRBV4-3 to TRBJ2-1, with TRBD2 matching over 13 bases. Looked up from germline, CDR1 is LGHNA and CDR2 is YSLEER. The CDR3 contains 19 residues. The J segment lost 0 bases and the V segment lost 8 bases, leaving 13 bases of the junction unmatched. CDR3 protein: CASADGLAGAPSSYNEQFF. The DNA of the CDR3 is TGCGCCAGCGCGGACGGACTAGCGGGGGCCCCAAGCTCCTACAATGAGCAGTTCTTC.

This clonotype occurred a few times. This chain joins TRBV7-9 and TRBJ2-5, with 7 positions matching TRBD1. The germline CDR1 and CDR2 sequences are SEHNR and FQNEAQ (reference sequence). J was trimmed by 2 bases and V by 2 bases; bases with no gene match: 5. The CDR3 is 15 amino acids. The CDR3 region has the DNA TGTGCCAGCAGCTTACGGGGACAGCGACAAGAGACCCAGTACTTC. This gives the protein CASSLRGQRQETQYF.

This clonotype was seen a handful of times. J is TRBJ2-3 and V is TRBV5-1; D is ambiguous. V dropped 0 bases and J dropped 0 bases, with 14 bases sitting between them. This CDR3 contains 17 residues. Germline CDR1 and CDR2: SGHRS and YFSETQ. The DNA of the CDR3 is TGCGCCAGCAGCTTGGAAGCGCAGAACTCTAGCACAGATACGCAGTATTTT. Translating gives CASSLEAQNSSTDTQYF.

This rearrangement joins TRBV20-1 to TRBJ1-1; D remains unclear. The CDR3 is 12 residues long. In germline, CDR1 is DFQATT, CDR2 SNEGSKA (reference sequence). Trimming removed 3 bases from V and 2 bases from J, with 7 bases in between. The CDR3 region is CSASGYNTEAFF. The CDR3 coding sequence is TGCAGTGCTAGTGGGTATAACACTGAAGCTTTCTTT.

This clonotype occurred a few times. The chain couples TRBV12-3 or TRBV12-4 to TRBJ2-2; D may be TRBD2 (5 bases). There are 14 residues in the CDR3. Trimming left V 3 bases short and J 3 bases short, with 8 bases between. For the CDR3, the DNA is TGTGCCAGCAGTTTCGCGGGTCACACCGGGGAGCTGTTTTTT. Translating it yields CASSFAGHTGELFF.

V usage is TRBV6-2 or TRBV6-3 and J usage is TRBJ2-7; the D gene is possibly TRBD1 (6 bases). Between the trimmed V and J ends, which lost 4 bases and 7 bases, there was a span of 11 bases. Looked up from germline, CDR1 is MNHEY and CDR2 is SVGEGT. The CDR3 contains 12 residues. CDR3 coding DNA: TGTGCCAGCAGTTGGACAGCCTTTGAGCAGTACTTC. Amino acid sequence: CASSWTAFEQYF.

This clonotype appeared a few times. V is TRBV11-3 and J is TRBJ2-1; 7 bases are shared with TRBD1. The CDR3 extends over 14 amino acids. In germline, CDR1 is SGHNT, CDR2 YENEEA. V trimming: 5 bases; J trimming: 8 bases; junction bases outside the gene matches: 9. The CDR3 loop is CASSLNRGDDEQFF. The CDR3 region has the DNA TGTGCCAGCAGCCTTAACAGGGGAGACGATGAGCAGTTCTTC.

This clonotype was recorded a few times. The genes are TRBV6-2 or TRBV6-3 and TRBJ2-7; 7 bases are a match to TRBD1. Unmatched junction bases numbered 4, after V lost 6 bases and J lost 2 bases. Germline CDR1 reads MNHEY; CDR2 reads SVGEGT. The CDR3 is 13 amino acids. In nucleotides, the CDR3 is TGTGCCAGCAGCGACAGGGTAGCCTACGAGCAGTACGTC. Translation: CASSDRVAYEQYV.

The CDR3 reads CASSTGAGSYNSPLHF. The CDR3 DNA follows: TGTGCCAGCAGCACAGGGGCAGGATCCTATAATTCACCCCTCCACTTT. J is TRBJ1-6 and V is TRBV13, with TRBD1 matching 7 bases. After removal of 5 bases from V and 1 base from J, the junction contained 5 bases not matched to a gene. CDR3 length equals 16 residues. Germline CDR1 PRHDT, CDR2 FYEKMQ (reference sequence).

The chain has TRBV6-1 and TRBJ1-4, with 11 bases fitting TRBD1. The CDR3 has 16 amino acids. The junction had 7 bases not matched to a gene; V was cut back by 6 bases and J by 4 bases. CDR1 is MNHNS and CDR2 is SASEGT in the germline V gene. The CDR3 here is CASRRTGGASNEKLFF. The CDR3 DNA is TGTGCCAGCAGGCGGACAGGGGGCGCGAGTAATGAAAAACTGTTTTTT.

The rearrangement links TRBV4-1 to TRBJ1-1, with D perhaps TRBD1 (5 bases). Between the trimmed V and J ends, which lost 1 base and 5 bases, there was a span of 11 bases. The CDR3 loop spans 14 amino acids. The germline gives CDR1 MGHRA, CDR2 YSYEKL. The CDR3, as DNA: TGCGCCAGCAGCCAAGTGTTGGGGCTGACTGAAGCTTTCTTT. As protein: CASSQVLGLTEAFF.

This clonotype came up a few times. The rearrangement links TRBV6-1 to TRBJ1-2, with a tentative D call TRBD1 (6 bases). Germline V gives CDR1 MNHNS, CDR2 SASEGT. CDR3 length: 14 residues. The germline V and J ends were trimmed by 8 bases and 7 bases, with 20 bases remaining between them. The CDR3 here is CASRKPGGGGGYTF. The DNA for the CDR3 is TGTGCCAGCCGAAAGCCCGGGGGCGGGGGTGGCTACACCTTC.

There are a few counts of this clonotype. The chain is built from TRBV9 and TRBJ2-3, with TRBD2 as a possible D gene (6 bases). Deletions cut 0 bases from V and 2 bases from J, with 7 bases between. The CDR3 is 14 residues long. The V gene's germline CDR1 is SGDLS and CDR2 YYNGEE. This CDR3 reads CASSVAGDTDTQYF. CDR3 nucleotides: TGTGCCAGCAGCGTAGCGGGGGACACAGATACGCAGTATTTT.

V is TRBV29-1 and J is TRBJ2-7, with 13 bases that match TRBD2. CDR3 size: 13 residues. Looked up from germline, CDR1 is SQVTM and CDR2 is ANQGSEA. J gave up 3 bases and V 7 bases, and 3 bases lay outside the gene matches. The CDR3, as DNA: TGCAGCGCAGGACTAGCGGGGGACTACGAGCAGTACTTC. Protein: CSAGLAGDYEQYF.

This clonotype turned up a few times. The genes are TRBV4-3 and TRBJ1-1, with D perhaps matching TRBD1 (5 bases). The ends were cut back, 0 bases at V and 5 bases at J, with 19 bases in the middle. Germline-derived CDR1 and CDR2 are LGHNA and YSLEER. This CDR3 is built from 17 residues. The CDR3 DNA sequence: TGCGCCAGCAGCCAAGATGGGAGGGCGGGGCGAAAAACTGAAGCTTTCTTT. Encoded protein: CASSQDGRAGRKTEAFF.

This chain links TRBV4-3 with TRBJ2-3; either TRBD1 or TRBD2 may fit D (5 bases each). V lost 4 bases and J lost 4, with 18 bases in between. Germline CDR1 LGHNA, CDR2 YSLEER. CDR3 size: 16 residues. The CDR3 DNA sequence: TGCGCCAGCAGCCCCGAACGCAGGGAGAACGCAGATACGCAGTATTTT. Translation gives CASSPERRENADTQYF.